The 14 T cell receptor beta chains below all came from one sample that was sequenced in a study of tumor-infiltrating lymphocytes in localized non-small cell lung cancer. Using immunoSEQ multiplex PCR, the repertoire was profiled, and TCRdb retains in-frame clones only, with some absent. The repertoire consists of fewer than 20,000 clones, with less than 80% occurring once and the leading ten covering 6% to 7%. Sequencing input: lung tumor tissue. These receptors were taken from a human donor with non-small cell lung cancer.

Comments on this clone: The same CDR3 arises from other DNA sequences in this sample as well. The rearrangement uses TRBV5-1 and TRBJ1-4, with D perhaps TRBD1 (5 bases). This CDR3 region has 14 residues. The germline V gene has CDR1 SGHRS and CDR2 YFSETQ. Trimming cost V 4 bases and J 2 bases, with 9 bases left between them. CDR3 in amino acids: CASSLGVTNEKLFF. In DNA form, the CDR3 reads TGCGCCAGCAGCCTAGGGGTTACTAATGAAAAACTGTTTTTT. Filled out from reference TRBV5-1 and TRBJ1-4, the complete variable domain reads KAGVTQTPRYLIKTRGQQVTLSCSPISGHRSVSWYQQTPGQGLQFLFEYFSETQRNKGNFPGRFSGRQFSNSRSEMNVSTLELGDSALYLCASSLGVTNEKLFFGSGTQLSVL.

This chain links TRBV19 with TRBJ2-6; no reliable D call. CDR1 LNHDA and CDR2 SQIVND come from the germline V gene (reference sequence). V was trimmed by 7 bases and J by 1 base, leaving 17 bases between them. CDR3 length: 17 amino acids. CDR3 nucleotides: TGTGCCAGTACTCCCAGAGCAGCCCGTTCTGGGGCCAACGTCCTGACTTTC. It yields the protein CASTPRAARSGANVLTF. The full variable domain, its missing parts supplied by reference TRBV19 and TRBJ2-6, is DGGITQSPKYLFRKEGQNVTLSCEQNLNHDAMYWYRQDPGQGLRLIYYSQIVNDFQKGDIAEGYSVSREKKESFPLTVTSAQKNPTAFYLCASTPRAARSGANVLTFGAGSRLTVL.

This sequence joins TRBV5-4 and TRBJ2-5, with TRBD1 identical over 8 bases. Trimming took 4 bases from V and 5 from J; bases not matched to a gene: 4. Germline CDR1 and CDR2: SGHNT and YYREEE (reference sequence). CDR3 size: 13 residues. CDR3 region: CASSIRQGETQYF. Here the CDR3 DNA reads TGTGCCAGCAGCATACGACAGGGGGAGACCCAGTACTTC.

The chain recombines TRBV6-6 with TRBJ2-6; D is undetermined. Deletions cut 4 bases from V and 0 bases from J, with 7 bases between. Germline CDR1 and CDR2: MNHNY and SVGAGI (reference sequence). This CDR3 is 15 amino acids long. CDR3 in amino acids: CASSSVDSGANVLTF. CDR3 bases: TGTGCCAGCAGTTCGGTGGACTCTGGGGCCAACGTCCTGACTTTC.

This clone was found once. The chain couples TRBV21-1 to TRBJ2-5; the DNA was not used to check the table's D call, TRBD2. TRBV21-1 is a pseudogene. The CDR3 has 15 residues. This CDR3 reads CASSVRVPTPETQYF. In nucleotides, the CDR3 is TGTGCCAGCAGCGTCCGGGTCCCTACTCCGGAGACCCAGTACTTC.

The genes are TRBV25-1 and TRBJ2-7, with a weak D call TRBD2 (6 bases). This CDR3 has 14 amino acids. Germline CDR1 reads MGHDK; CDR2 reads SYGVNS. Deletions cut 6 bases from V and 0 bases from J, with 12 bases between. The CDR3, as DNA: TGTGCCAGCAGGAAGGCGGGGAGCTCCTACGAGCAGTACTTC. Its protein product is CASRKAGSSYEQYF.

The CDR3 DNA reads as TGTGCCAGAAGCAAGACAGGGAACTCTGGGGCCAACGTCCTGACTTTC. Translating it yields CARSKTGNSGANVLTF. The V and J genes are TRBV5-3 and TRBJ2-6, with 7 bases identical to TRBD1. TRBV5-3 falls under the ORF class, with uncertain function. V was clipped by 4 bases and J by 0 bases; unmatched bases: 4. The CDR3 consists of 16 residues.

CDR3 protein: CASSLGLTGGMGYTF. Here the CDR3 DNA reads TGTGCCAGCAGCTTAGGCTTAACAGGGGGCATGGGCTACACCTTC. The chain links TRBV7-2 to TRBJ1-2; 9 bases match TRBD1. V lost 1 base to trimming and J lost 8 bases; unmatched junction nucleotides: 8. There are 15 residues in the CDR3. Germline loops: CDR1 SGHTA, CDR2 FQGNSA.

J is TRBJ2-5 and V is TRBV25-1; the D gene is possibly TRBD2 (5 bases). Trimming removed 2 bases from V and 0 bases from J, with 7 bases in between. Germline CDR1 MGHDK, CDR2 SYGVNS. The CDR3 covers 14 residues. The CDR3 loop reads CASSEGGYQETQYF. In nucleotides, the CDR3 is TGTGCCAGCAGTGAAGGCGGGTACCAAGAGACCCAGTACTTC.

The chain employs TRBV4-3 and TRBJ1-1; tentative D call: TRBD1 (6 bases). The CDR3 totals 15 residues. Germline V gene sequence: CDR1 LGHNA, CDR2 YSLEER. The V and J ends lost 5 bases and 4 bases respectively, with 17 bases between them. CDR3 in amino acids: CASSLSGRGGTEAFF. The CDR3 DNA sequence: TGCGCCAGCAGCTTGTCGGGGAGGGGGGGCACTGAAGCTTTCTTT.

The V and J genes are TRBV30 and TRBJ1-1, with D unclear. The germline V gene has CDR1 GTSNPN and CDR2 SVGIG (reference sequence). Trimming left V 2 bases short and J 5 bases short, with 12 bases between. This CDR3 has 13 amino acids. The CDR3 DNA reads TGTGCCTGGAGTAGGCTTCTTGGGACTGAAGCTTTCTTT. Translating it yields CAWSRLLGTEAFF. Complete variable domain (other parts from reference TRBV30 and TRBJ1-1): SQTIHQWPATLVQPVGSPLSLECTVEGTSNPNLYWYRQAAGRGLQLLFYSVGIGQISSEVPQNLSASRPQDRQFILSSKKLLLSDSGFYLCAWSRLLGTEAFFGQGTRLTVV.

The chain recombines TRBV7-2 with TRBJ2-2, with TRBD2 matching over 8 bases. The CDR3 runs to 17 residues. Germline V gene lookup returns CDR1 SGHTA and CDR2 FQGNSA. The J segment lost 4 bases and the V segment lost 3 bases, leaving 10 bases of the junction unmatched. The CDR3 is CASSFEGGLVSTGELFF. Written as DNA, the CDR3 is TGTGCCAGCAGCTTCGAGGGGGGACTAGTTTCCACCGGGGAGCTGTTTTTT.

This clone was recorded once. The J gene is TRBJ2-3, the V gene TRBV13, with D tentatively TRBD1 (6 bases). The CDR3 covers 15 residues. The V and J ends lost 1 base and 2 bases respectively, with 10 bases between them. The germline V gene encodes CDR1 PRHDT and CDR2 FYEKMQ (reference sequence). Here the CDR3 DNA reads TGTGCCAGCAGCTTAGAGGACAGATACACAGATACGCAGTATTTT. This encodes CASSLEDRYTDTQYF.

V is TRBV5-5 and J is TRBJ1-5; D may be TRBD1 (5 bases). V lost 1 base to trimming and J lost 2 bases, with 16 bases between them. This CDR3 has 17 amino acids. CDR1 SGHKS and CDR2 YYEKEE come from the germline V gene (reference sequence). CDR3 protein: CASSLLGPAYGNQPQHF. In nucleotides, the CDR3 is TGTGCCAGCAGCTTGTTGGGGCCCGCCTATGGCAATCAGCCCCAGCATTTT.